The rows below give T cell receptor beta chains drawn from one sample of a study of blood T cell repertoires in COVID-19. The data were produced by immunoSEQ multiplex PCR, yet TCRdb's version contains in-frame clones alone and is incomplete. The sample comprises about 140,000 clones, around four fifths of which are singletons, and roughly 9.7% rests with the top ten. Sequencing input: peripheral blood. The receptor set was obtained from a man between 60 and 75 years old who had recovered from COVID-19. The CDR3 runs from the conserved cysteine through the conserved F or W. D genes are given only for firm matches. Size tells how often a clone was seen (once, few, many) or the class of an expanded clone, and some rows leave it out.

size	V	length	D	J	CDR3	DNA
.	TRBV3-1/TRBV3-2	13	.	TRBJ1-2	CASSHWTKEGYTF	TGTGCCAGCAGCCACTGGACAAAGGAAGGCTACACCTTC
.	TRBV28	15	TRBD1	TRBJ2-7	CASSSSGQAPYEQYF	TGTGCCAGCAGTTCCTCGGGACAGGCGCCCTACGAGCAGTACTTC
.	TRBV7-9	16	.	TRBJ2-2	CASSLDQEGNTGELFF	TGTGCCAGCAGCTTAGACCAGGAGGGGAACACCGGGGAGCTGTTTTTT
few	TRBV30	13	.	TRBJ1-3	CAWSVTRGNTIYF	TGTGCCTGGAGTGTAACGCGCGGAAACACCATATATTTT
.	TRBV28	17	TRBD2	TRBJ2-2	CASSSPRTSGNTGELFF	TGTGCCAGCAGTTCTCCGAGGACTAGCGGGAACACCGGGGAGCTGTTTTTT
.	TRBV6-2/TRBV6-3	15	TRBD1	TRBJ1-5	CASSYRQGAYQPQHF	TGTGCCAGCAGTTACCGCCAGGGGGCGTATCAGCCCCAGCATTTT
.	TRBV27	13	TRBD2	TRBJ2-1	CASSRLAVNEQFF	TGTGCCAGCAGTCGACTAGCTGTAAATGAGCAGTTCTTC
.	TRBV11-2	14	.	TRBJ1-5	CASSLGRNNQPQHF	TGTGCCAGCAGCTTAGGCAGGAACAATCAGCCCCAGCATTTT
.	TRBV6-6	16	TRBD1	TRBJ1-5	CASSYPPTGENQPQHF	TGTGCCAGCAGTTACCCCCCGACAGGGGAAAATCAGCCCCAGCATTTT
.	TRBV5-4	13	TRBD1	TRBJ1-2	CASSIDRVGGYTF	TGTGCCAGCAGCATCGACAGGGTCGGTGGCTACACCTTC
.	TRBV28	13	TRBD1	TRBJ2-5	CASSPGQRETQYF	TGTGCCAGCTCACCGGGACAGAGGGAGACCCAGTACTTC
.	TRBV19	14	TRBD1	TRBJ1-1	CASSRDRESTEAFF	TGTGCCAGTAGTAGGGACAGGGAAAGCACTGAAGCTTTCTTT
.	TRBV4-3	16	TRBD2	TRBJ2-7	CASSQGAAGGGYEQYF	TGCGCCAGCAGCCAAGGGGCAGCGGGAGGGGGCTACGAGCAGTACTTC
.	TRBV27	15	TRBD1	TRBJ1-5	CASTPGQGSNQPQHF	TGTGCCAGCACCCCGGGACAGGGTTCCAATCAGCCCCAGCATTTT
.	TRBV19	14	.	TRBJ2-5	CASSLPQGWKTQYF	TGTGCCAGTAGTCTCCCCCAGGGTTGGAAGACCCAGTACTTC
once	TRBV6-5	13	TRBD1	TRBJ1-1	CASSYSRGIEAFF	TGTGCCAGCAGTTACTCCAGGGGGATTGAAGCTTTCTTT
.	TRBV6-5	13	.	TRBJ1-3	CASSSRGPRTIYF	TGTGCCAGCAGTTCCCGCGGCCCACGCACCATATATTTT
once	TRBV9	16	.	TRBJ2-2	CASSVDGSLNTGELFF	TGTGCCAGCAGCGTAGACGGGAGCTTGAACACCGGGGAGCTGTTTTTT
few	TRBV4-2	19	TRBD1	TRBJ1-4	CASSQEGTGGTSSLKKLFF	TGTGCCAGCAGCCAAGAAGGGACAGGGGGAACTTCTAGCTTAAAAAAACTGTTTTTT
.	TRBV5-4	14	.	TRBJ1-2	CASTPGGVPYGYTF	TGTGCCAGCACCCCCGGCGGGGTTCCCTATGGCTACACCTTC
.	TRBV4-3	15	.	TRBJ2-2	CASSQDFGGSGELFF	TGCGCCAGCAGCCAAGATTTCGGCGGGTCCGGGGAGCTGTTTTTT
.	TRBV10-3	14	.	TRBJ1-4	CAISPTPTNEKLFF	TGTGCCATCAGTCCGACACCAACTAATGAAAAACTGTTTTTT
.	TRBV30	14	.	TRBJ1-6	CAWDGGPYHSPLHF	TGTGCCTGGGACGGGGGGCCCTACCATTCACCCCTCCACTTT
.	TRBV9	16	.	TRBJ2-6	CASSGYRVSGANVLTF	TGTGCCAGCAGCGGATACAGGGTTTCCGGGGCCAACGTCCTGACTTTC
.	TRBV10-3	13	.	TRBJ1-2	CAISESAGVGYTF	TGTGCCATCAGTGAGTCGGCAGGGGTTGGCTACACCTTC
.	TRBV4-3	16	.	TRBJ2-2	CASSQQGVPNTGELFF	TGCGCCAGCAGCCAGCAGGGTGTACCGAACACCGGGGAGCTGTTTTTT
.	TRBV12-3/TRBV12-4	13	.	TRBJ1-1	CASSLVMNTEAFF	TGTGCCAGCAGTTTAGTTATGAACACTGAAGCTTTCTTT
.	TRBV18	14	.	TRBJ1-4	CASSLAGDNEKLFF	TGTGCCAGCTCCCTTGCAGGGGATAATGAAAAACTGTTTTTT
.	TRBV19	17	TRBD2	TRBJ2-2	CASSIASSGGYTGELFF	TGTGCCAGTAGTATTGCCTCTAGCGGGGGGTACACCGGGGAGCTGTTTTTT
.	TRBV19	15	.	TRBJ2-2	CASGSGGANTGELFF	TGTGCCAGTGGAAGCGGTGGCGCGAACACCGGGGAGCTGTTTTTT
once	TRBV28	17	.	TRBJ2-2	CASSRRYGTNGNGELFF	TGTGCCAGCAGTAGGCGTTACGGGACAAATGGAAACGGGGAGCTGTTTTTT
few	TRBV9	15	TRBD2	TRBJ2-7	CASSVAPSGTYEQYF	TGTGCCAGCAGCGTAGCACCCAGCGGGACCTACGAGCAGTACTTC
.	TRBV5-1	17	TRBD2	TRBJ2-1	CASSILAGGASWNEQFF	TGCGCCAGCAGCATCCTAGCGGGGGGCGCCAGTTGGAATGAGCAGTTCTTC
.	TRBV3-1/TRBV3-2	14	TRBD1	TRBJ2-5	CASSPQGARQTQYF	TGTGCCAGCAGTCCGCAGGGGGCTAGGCAGACCCAGTACTTC
.	TRBV30	17	TRBD2	TRBJ2-1	CAWRPRGLAGGYNEQFF	TGTGCCTGGAGACCCCGAGGGCTAGCGGGGGGGTACAATGAGCAGTTCTTC
few	TRBV5-5	13	TRBD1	TRBJ1-2	CASSHGTGAGYTF	TGTGCCAGCAGCCACGGGACAGGGGCCGGCTACACCTTC
.	TRBV27	19	TRBD2	TRBJ2-3	CASSRPGLAGGQSTDTQYF	TGTGCCAGCAGCCGCCCGGGACTAGCGGGGGGCCAAAGCACAGATACGCAGTATTTT
.	TRBV30	14	.	TRBJ1-2	CAWSTARDQGGYTF	TGTGCCTGGAGTACGGCCCGGGACCAGGGGGGCTACACCTTC
.	TRBV7-2	14	.	TRBJ2-7	CASSLGPGLGEQYF	TGTGCCAGCAGCTTAGGTCCGGGACTTGGCGAGCAGTACTTC
.	TRBV5-6	18	TRBD1	TRBJ2-1	CASSLRTGQISSYNEQFF	TGTGCCAGCAGCTTAAGGACAGGTCAAATTAGCTCCTACAATGAGCAGTTCTTC
.	TRBV5-1	15	.	TRBJ2-1	CASSVRDSHSVEQFF	TGCGCCAGCAGCGTCCGGGACTCCCACAGTGTTGAGCAGTTCTTC
.	TRBV29-1	17	.	TRBJ2-5	CSVPLTKGTLRQETQYF	TGCAGCGTTCCCCTAACGAAAGGGACTCTTCGCCAAGAGACCCAGTACTTC
.	TRBV2	15	.	TRBJ1-6	CASSETGRDNSPLHF	TGTGCCAGCAGTGAAACCGGCAGGGATAATTCACCCCTCCACTTT
.	TRBV18	14	TRBD1	TRBJ2-7	CASSRGTGRDEQYF	TGTGCCAGCTCACGGGGGACAGGAAGAGACGAGCAGTACTTC
.	TRBV2	14	.	TRBJ1-2	CASSPQGANYGYTF	TGTGCCAGCAGTCCTCAGGGCGCTAACTATGGCTACACCTTC
.	TRBV7-9	16	.	TRBJ2-7	CASSSRPTGTGAEQYF	TGTGCCAGCAGCTCACGACCGACAGGGACGGGGGCCGAGCAGTACTTC
.	TRBV7-9	14	.	TRBJ2-1	CASSLRGGSNEQFF	TGTGCCAGCAGCCTCAGGGGAGGGAGCAATGAGCAGTTCTTC
.	TRBV7-6	15	TRBD1	TRBJ2-2	CASSLTGGAAGELFF	TGTGCCAGCAGCTTAACAGGGGGCGCAGCCGGGGAGCTGTTTTTT
once	TRBV6-1	14	TRBD1	TRBJ1-5	CASSDDRGNQPQHF	TGTGCCAGCAGTGATGACAGGGGTAATCAGCCCCAGCATTTT
.	TRBV5-1	15	.	TRBJ2-2	CASSSDTTNTGELFF	TGCGCCAGCAGCTCGGACACCACGAACACCGGGGAGCTGTTTTTT
.	TRBV24-1	16	TRBD1	TRBJ2-5	CATSDLKGQPQETQYF	TGTGCCACCAGTGATTTGAAGGGACAGCCACAAGAGACCCAGTACTTC
.	TRBV6-2/TRBV6-3	17	.	TRBJ1-4	CASSYSPGGARVEKLFF	TGTGCCAGCAGTTACTCACCCGGGGGGGCTCGGGTTGAAAAACTGTTTTTT